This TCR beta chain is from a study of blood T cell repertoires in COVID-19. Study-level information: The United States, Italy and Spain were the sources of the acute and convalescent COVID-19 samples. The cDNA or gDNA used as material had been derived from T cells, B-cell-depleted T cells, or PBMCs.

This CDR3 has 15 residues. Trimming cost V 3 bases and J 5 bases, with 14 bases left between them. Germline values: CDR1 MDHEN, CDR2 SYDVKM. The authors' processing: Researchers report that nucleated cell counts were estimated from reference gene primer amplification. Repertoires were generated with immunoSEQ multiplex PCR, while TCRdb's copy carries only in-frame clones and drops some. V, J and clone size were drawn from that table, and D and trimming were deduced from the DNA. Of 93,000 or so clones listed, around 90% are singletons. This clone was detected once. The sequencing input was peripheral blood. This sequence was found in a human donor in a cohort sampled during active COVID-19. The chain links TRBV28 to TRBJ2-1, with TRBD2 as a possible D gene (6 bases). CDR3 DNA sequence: TGTGCCAGCAGTTTGGCGGGAAGGGTTGACAATGAGCAGTTCTTC. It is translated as CASSLAGRVDNEQFF.